What follows are 20 T cell receptor beta chains derived from one specimen sequenced in a study of blood T cell repertoires in COVID-19. Assay: immunoSEQ multiplex PCR; the TCRdb copy retains only in-frame clones and omits some. The top ten clones hold approximately 18% of a sample with a few hundred thousand clones, about 85% of them seen once. Sequenced sample: PBMCs or T cells enriched from blood (not recorded which). These TCRs come from a man aged 35 to 55 who had recovered from COVID-19.

V and J are TRBV2 and TRBJ2-1; TRBD1 might be the D (5 bases). Germline V CDR1 and CDR2: SNHLY, FYNNEI. The CDR3 has 10 amino acids. Trimming pared 11 bases from V and 10 bases from J, leaving 12 bases between. The CDR3 bases are TGTGCCTGGGGCCGCGCAGAGCAGTTCTTC. Its translation is CAWGRAEQFF.

This chain joins TRBV25-1 and TRBJ2-1; 8 nucleotides agree with TRBD1. V dropped 6 bases and J dropped 2; count of bases not matched to a gene: 12. The CDR3 is 17 residues long. From germline, CDR1 is MGHDK and CDR2 SYGVNS. The CDR3 DNA is TGTGCCAGCAGAGCCACCGGGACAGGACGTGCCTACAATGAGCAGTTCTTC. Amino acids: CASRATGTGRAYNEQFF.

The rearrangement joins TRBV28 to TRBJ2-7, with D tentatively TRBD2 (6 bases). Germline V gene sequence: CDR1 MDHEN, CDR2 SYDVKM. The CDR3 is 14 residues long. V was clipped by 3 bases and J by 3 bases, with 12 bases between them. The CDR3 region is CASSFTGGSYEQYF. Here the CDR3 DNA reads TGTGCCAGCAGTTTTACAGGAGGGAGCTACGAGCAGTACTTC.

This chain links TRBV15 with TRBJ2-7; the D gene is possibly TRBD1 (6 bases). The CDR3 sequence is 16 residues long. CDR1 and CDR2 from the germline V gene are LNHNV and YYDKDF (reference sequence). Deletions cut 0 bases from V and 1 base from J, with 13 bases between. The CDR3 DNA sequence: TGTGCCACCAGCAGAGATGTGGGGGCCGTATCCTACGAGCAGTACTTC. Translating gives CATSRDVGAVSYEQYF.

The chain couples TRBV6-5 to TRBJ2-7; 8 nucleotides match TRBD1. This CDR3 has 14 amino acids. The germline CDR1 and CDR2 sequences are MNHEY and SVGAGI. The junction had 7 bases not matched to a gene; V was cut back by 6 bases and J by 3 bases. The chain's CDR3 is CASRPGQGYYEQYF. DNA of the CDR3: TGTGCCAGCAGACCCGGACAGGGATACTACGAGCAGTACTTC.

The CDR3 is CASSFPPGLGTDTQYF. In DNA, the CDR3 is TGTGCCAGCAGCTTCCCCCCTGGACTAGGCACAGATACGCAGTATTTT. The chain uses TRBV7-2 and TRBJ2-3, with TRBD2 identical over 7 bases. V lost 3 bases and J lost 1; bases outside the gene matches: 7. The CDR3 totals 16 residues. Germline V gene lookup returns CDR1 SGHTA and CDR2 FQGNSA. Full variable domain (missing parts from reference TRBV7-2 and TRBJ2-3): GAGVSQSPSNKVTEKGKDVELRCDPISGHTALYWYRQSLGQGLEFLIYFQGNSAPDKSGLPSDRFSAERTGGSVSTLTIQRTQQEDSAVYLCASSFPPGLGTDTQYFGPGTRLTVL.

The chain recombines TRBV5-1 with TRBJ2-3, with TRBD2 matching over 10 bases. This CDR3 has 14 amino acids. V dropped 6 bases and J dropped 0; count of bases not matched to a gene: 1. Germline-derived CDR1 and CDR2 are SGHRS and YFSETQ. CDR3 in amino acids: CASKTSGSTDTQYF. For the CDR3, the DNA is TGCGCCAGCAAGACTAGCGGGAGCACAGATACGCAGTATTTT.

This clone was detected only a few times. This chain uses TRBV5-6 with TRBJ2-7; D is ambiguous. V gave up 0 bases and J gave up 3 bases, with 13 bases separating them. This CDR3 is 15 amino acids long. The germline CDR1 and CDR2 sequences are SGHDT and YYEEEE. In DNA form, the CDR3 reads TGTGCCAGCAGCTTGGCTCCGCTGACAAACTACGAGCAGTACTTC. Amino acid sequence: CASSLAPLTNYEQYF.

This clone has at least ten counts. The rearrangement joins TRBV19 to TRBJ1-5, with 8 bases that match TRBD1. J gave up 4 bases and V 7 bases, and 12 bases lay outside the gene matches. The CDR3 consists of 16 residues. Germline lookup yields CDR1 LNHDA and CDR2 SQIVND (reference sequence). As DNA, the CDR3 is TGTGCCAGTACTCTAAAGCCGGGACAGGCAAATCAGCCCCAGCATTTT. It encodes CASTLKPGQANQPQHF.

This clone was recorded once. This chain uses TRBV19 with TRBJ1-5; 7 bases map to TRBD1. The CDR3 runs to 12 residues. Germline trimming cut 9 bases from V and 5 bases from J; bases unmatched to any gene: 4. Germline CDR1 is LNHDA and CDR2 is SQIVND (reference sequence). The CDR3 sequence is CASGTGDQPQHF. The CDR3, as DNA: TGTGCCAGCGGAACAGGGGATCAGCCCCAGCATTTT.

Concerning this clone itself: Other DNA sequences in the same sample also yield this CDR3. The chain combines TRBV19 with TRBJ1-3; no reliable D call. V lost 5 bases and J 0 bases, leaving 5 bases between the germline ends. This CDR3 is 13 amino acids long. CDR1 and CDR2 (germline): LNHDA, SQIVND (reference sequence). CDR3 amino acids: CASSDNSGNTIYF. The DNA for the CDR3 is TGTGCCAGTAGTGACAACTCTGGAAACACCATATATTTT.

V usage is TRBV13 and J usage is TRBJ1-2, with 8 bases identical to TRBD1. Germline CDR1 PRHDT, CDR2 FYEKMQ (reference sequence). The CDR3 covers 12 residues. The trim removed 6 bases at V and 10 bases at J, leaving 7 bases unmatched. The CDR3 region has the DNA TGTGCCAGCAGGGGGGACAGGCCAATCTACACCTTC. Protein product: CASRGDRPIYTF.

The chain employs TRBV5-1 and TRBJ1-2, with 8 bases matching TRBD1. J was trimmed by 2 bases and V by 4 bases; bases with no gene match: 7. CDR3 length: 15 amino acids. The germline gives CDR1 SGHRS, CDR2 YFSETQ. The CDR3, as DNA: TGCGCCAGCAGCGGCTTACAGGGGGGGAACTATGGCTACACCTTC. Translated, it gives CASSGLQGGNYGYTF.

The chain has TRBV5-1 and TRBJ1-2; TRBD1 agrees at 12 bases. The trim removed 9 bases at V and 2 bases at J, leaving 11 bases unmatched. CDR3 size: 16 residues. Germline-derived CDR1 and CDR2 are SGHRS and YFSETQ. For the CDR3, the DNA is TGCGCCATCACTGGAGGGACAGGGGGCCTGAACTATGGCTACACCTTC. This encodes CAITGGTGGLNYGYTF. The full variable domain, in which reference TRBV5-1 and TRBJ1-2 provide the parts outside the CDR3, is KAGVTQTPRYLIKTRGQQVTLSCSPISGHRSVSWYQQTPGQGLQFLFEYFSETQRNKGNFPGRFSGRQFSNSRSEMNVSTLELGDSALYLCAITGGTGGLNYGYTFGSGTRLTVV.

V is TRBV3-1 (or the pseudogene TRBV3-2) and J is TRBJ1-3; D perhaps matches TRBD1 (6 bases). Trimming shortened V by 0 bases and J by 2 bases, and 11 bases separated the two germline ends. CDR3 length: 16 amino acids. From germline, CDR1 is LGHDT and CDR2 YNNKEL (reference sequence). CDR3 protein: CASSQDTGGPGNTIYF. In DNA, the CDR3 is TGTGCCAGCAGCCAAGATACTGGGGGCCCTGGAAACACCATATATTTT.

This clone appeared once. This rearrangement joins TRBV10-2 to TRBJ2-1; 7 positions match TRBD1. CDR1 and CDR2 from the germline V gene are WSHSY and SAAADI. This CDR3 has 14 residues. V trimming: 8 bases; J trimming: 6 bases; junction bases outside the gene matches: 10. CDR3 bases: TGCGCCAGCCGAACAGGGGCGTGGGTCAATGAGCAGTTCTTC. Its translation: CASRTGAWVNEQFF.

This clone was recorded only once. CDR3 DNA sequence: TGTGCCAGCACTGGGAGGGCTAGCGTAGTTACGCCAGACAATGAGCAGTTCTTC. It encodes CASTGRASVVTPDNEQFF. This chain connects TRBV11-2 to TRBJ2-1; the match to TRBD2 covers 7 bases. The germline CDR1 and CDR2 sequences are SGHAT and FQNNGV. The CDR3 length is 18 residues. V lost 7 bases, J lost 5 bases, and 20 bases stayed unmatched.

This clone has just a few counts. With a much larger clone just one base away, this may be a read error. This chain links TRBV6-4 with TRBJ2-2, with D maybe TRBD2 (5 bases). There are 13 residues in the CDR3. V was cut by 3 bases and J by 3 bases, with 5 bases left in between. The germline V gene has CDR1 MRHNA and CDR2 SNTAGT. This CDR3 is CASSERDTGELFF. The CDR3 DNA follows: TGTGCCAGCAGTGAGCGGGACACCGGGGAGCTGTTTTTT.

The J gene is TRBJ2-7, the V gene TRBV2, with a tentative D call TRBD2 (5 bases). Germline V CDR1 and CDR2: SNHLY, FYNNEI. The CDR3 consists of 12 residues. V was trimmed by 5 bases and J by 2 bases, leaving 7 bases between them. This chain's CDR3 is CASSPRAYEQYF. The CDR3 DNA is TGTGCCAGCAGTCCGCGGGCCTACGAGCAGTACTTC.

This clone has more than one count but fewer than ten. This chain joins TRBV28 and TRBJ1-1; 7 bases are shared with TRBD1. Trimming cost V 3 bases and J 1 base; bases outside gene matches: 5. The CDR3 runs 15 residues. CDR1 is MDHEN and CDR2 is SYDVKM in the germline V gene. DNA of the CDR3: TGTGCCAGCAGTTTCGAGGGGGCAAGGAACACTGAAGCTTTCTTT. This gives the protein CASSFEGARNTEAFF.